The next 30 T cell receptor beta chains were all read from a single sample in a study of blood T cell repertoires in COVID-19. This table comes from immunoSEQ multiplex PCR, and its TCRdb copy is limited to in-frame clones, with some not included. The sample lists some 120,000 clones; 88% were seen once. Sequencing was carried out using peripheral blood. The receptor set was obtained from a woman of 80 years or more with acute or convalescent COVID-19.

On this clone: Other DNA sequences from this sample encode an identical CDR3 as well. V is TRBV6-6 and J is TRBJ1-1; no reliable D call. V dropped 2 bases and J dropped 6 bases, with 7 bases sitting between them. CDR3 length: 12 residues. Looked up from germline, CDR1 is MNHNY and CDR2 is SVGAGI (reference sequence). CDR3 sequence (DNA): TGTGCCAGCAGTTACGGCGACTCTGAAGCTTTCTTT. As protein: CASSYGDSEAFF.

The chain has TRBV9 and TRBJ2-3; 8 bases fit TRBD2. With V trimmed by 3 bases and J by 3 bases, 6 bases remained unmatched. Per germline, CDR1 SGDLS and CDR2 YYNGEE. The length of the CDR3 is 15 residues. In DNA form, the CDR3 reads TGTGCCAGCAGCGCGACGGGGGGGTGGACAGATACGCAGTATTTT. Encoded protein: CASSATGGWTDTQYF.

V is TRBV7-2 and J is TRBJ1-2; 7 nucleotides align to TRBD1. With 3 bases clipped from V and 4 bases from J, the junction kept 5 bases outside the gene matches. The CDR3 has 14 residues. Per germline, CDR1 SGHTA and CDR2 FQGNSA. The CDR3 protein is CASSLAGTAYGYTF. The CDR3, as DNA: TGTGCCAGCAGCTTGGCCGGGACAGCCTATGGCTACACCTTC.

The chain uses TRBV4-2 and TRBJ2-5, with 10 bases matching TRBD1. This CDR3 comprises 17 residues. V lost 1 base, J lost 4 bases, and 9 bases stayed unmatched. Germline loops: CDR1 LGHNA, CDR2 YNFKEQ. This CDR3 reads CASSQARWTGGRETQYF. The CDR3 coding sequence is TGTGCCAGCAGCCAAGCTAGATGGACAGGGGGTCGAGAGACCCAGTACTTC.

The rearrangement uses TRBV13 and TRBJ2-7, with 11 bases identical to TRBD1. This CDR3 has 15 residues. V trimming: 7 bases; J trimming: 4 bases; junction bases outside the gene matches: 9. CDR1 and CDR2 from the germline V gene are PRHDT and FYEKMQ (reference sequence). The CDR3 is CASTTFGQGAYEQYF. For the CDR3, the DNA is TGTGCCAGCACAACATTCGGACAGGGGGCTTACGAGCAGTACTTC.

The J gene is TRBJ1-5, the V gene TRBV7-2; D gene uncertain. This CDR3 has 14 residues. Trimming took off 6 bases at V and 0 bases at J, with 9 bases between the two ends. Germline V gene sequence: CDR1 SGHTA, CDR2 FQGNSA. The CDR3 region is CASSLLYSNQPQHF. CDR3 coding DNA: TGTGCCAGCAGTCTTCTCTATAGCAATCAGCCCCAGCATTTT.

The chain's CDR3 is CASSGKRRDRGSSYNEQFF. In DNA form, the CDR3 reads TGTGCCAGCAGCGGGAAACGAAGGGACAGGGGGAGCTCCTACAATGAGCAGTTCTTC. The chain uses TRBV5-4 and TRBJ2-1; 11 positions match TRBD1. The CDR3 length is 19 residues. CDR1 is SGHNT and CDR2 is YYREEE in the germline V gene (reference sequence). The trim removed 4 bases at V and 0 bases at J, leaving 12 bases unmatched.

The table lists this clone with a count of one. The J gene is TRBJ1-1, the V gene TRBV19; tentatively, D is TRBD1 (5 bases). Germline loops: CDR1 LNHDA, CDR2 SQIVND (reference sequence). V was shortened by 7 bases and J by 3 bases, with 15 bases between the two germline ends. The CDR3 runs to 14 residues. CDR3 in amino acids: CASTPGRVDTEAFF. The CDR3 DNA reads TGTGCCAGTACACCTGGCAGGGTGGACACTGAAGCTTTCTTT.

The chain couples TRBV7-2 to TRBJ2-7, with TRBD1 matching over 12 bases. The CDR3 extends over 15 amino acids. V shed 5 bases and J 5 bases; nucleotides not matched to a gene: 7. The germline V gene has CDR1 SGHTA and CDR2 FQGNSA. DNA of the CDR3: TGTGCCAGCAGCCAACCGGGACAGGGGGCGAACGAGCAGTACTTC. It specifies CASSQPGQGANEQYF.

The V and J genes are TRBV7-8 and TRBJ1-2; D is uncertain. Trimming left V 1 base short and J 8 bases short, with 14 bases between. The CDR3 has 14 residues. From germline, CDR1 is SGHVS and CDR2 FQNEAQ. The chain's CDR3 is CASSLGEVAGGYTF. DNA for the CDR3: TGTGCCAGCAGCTTAGGGGAGGTTGCGGGAGGCTACACCTTC.

The rearrangement uses TRBV9 and TRBJ1-2, with D unresolved. The CDR3 is 15 residues long. The germline V and J ends were trimmed by 0 bases and 3 bases, with 12 bases remaining between them. CDR1 is SGDLS, CDR2 YYNGEE, per germline. The CDR3 nucleotides read TGTGCCAGCAGCGTAGCGGGGTCTGGCGACTATGGCTACACCTTC. Its protein product is CASSVAGSGDYGYTF.

The rearrangement links TRBV9 to TRBJ1-2; 7 nucleotides line up with TRBD1. The length of the CDR3 is 14 residues. The J segment lost 0 bases and the V segment lost 4 bases, leaving 3 bases of the junction unmatched. Looked up from germline, CDR1 is SGDLS and CDR2 is YYNGEE. This chain's CDR3 is CASSPGQTNYGYTF. The DNA for the CDR3 is TGTGCCAGCAGCCCGGGACAGACTAACTATGGCTACACCTTC.

The V call is TRBV6-5, the J call TRBJ2-3; 8 bases line up with TRBD2. The CDR3 runs 15 residues. Losses at the gene ends were 7 bases for V and 0 bases for J; bases not matched to a gene: 6. Looked up from germline, CDR1 is MNHEY and CDR2 is SVGAGI. The CDR3 is CASTESGRSTDTQYF. The DNA for the CDR3 is TGTGCCAGCACCGAAAGCGGGAGAAGCACAGATACGCAGTATTTT.

The V gene is TRBV29-1, the J gene TRBJ1-2; D gene ambiguous. Germline lookup yields CDR1 SQVTM and CDR2 ANQGSEA. V lost 4 bases and J lost 0, with 15 bases in between. The CDR3 is made up of 15 amino acids. DNA of the CDR3: TGCAGCGTTGGGGTTTTCCTAACAGCTAACTATGGCTACACCTTC. Its protein is CSVGVFLTANYGYTF.

The V and J genes are TRBV4-1 and TRBJ1-2; 8 bases agree with TRBD1. CDR3 length: 14 residues. Germline V lookup: CDR1 MGHRA, CDR2 YSYEKL. The V gene end was trimmed by 2 bases and the J gene end by 4 bases; junction bases not matched to a gene: 3. The CDR3 bases are TGCGCCAGCAGCCAACAGGGGGCATTCTATGGCTACACCTTC. Translation gives CASSQQGAFYGYTF.

The rearrangement links TRBV5-1 to TRBJ2-7; 12 nucleotides agree with TRBD1. This CDR3 spans 15 amino acids. V gave up 3 bases and J gave up 4 bases; unmatched junction bases: 5. From germline, CDR1 is SGHRS and CDR2 YFSETQ. Here the CDR3 DNA reads TGCGCCAGCAGCTGGGGACAGGGGGCGCAGTACGAGCAGTACTTC. It yields the protein CASSWGQGAQYEQYF.

The genes are TRBV28 and TRBJ1-4, with 7 bases fitting TRBD1. Germline V gene lookup returns CDR1 MDHEN and CDR2 SYDVKM. J was trimmed by 7 bases and V by 6 bases; bases with no gene match: 8. The CDR3 is made up of 14 amino acids. The CDR3 spells CASSLVGGGEKLFF. The CDR3 nucleotides are TGTGCCAGCAGCCTCGTAGGGGGCGGTGAAAAACTGTTTTTT.

This chain links TRBV7-2 with TRBJ2-5, with TRBD2 identical over 12 bases. The CDR3 loop spans 18 amino acids. The germline CDR1 and CDR2 sequences are SGHTA and FQGNSA. After removal of 5 bases from V and 4 bases from J, the junction contained 14 bases not matched to a gene. This CDR3 reads CASSPRLAGASVGETQYF. The CDR3, as DNA: TGTGCCAGCAGCCCCAGACTAGCGGGGGCCAGCGTGGGAGAGACCCAGTACTTC.

The V gene is TRBV5-4, the J gene TRBJ2-2; 13 nucleotides line up with TRBD2. The germline gives CDR1 SGHNT, CDR2 YYREEE (reference sequence). V shed 2 bases and J 4 bases; nucleotides not matched to a gene: 2. The CDR3 loop spans 16 amino acids. The CDR3 DNA sequence: TGTGCCAGCAGCTTTGGACTAGCGGGGGCCACCGGGGAGCTGTTTTTT. It specifies CASSFGLAGATGELFF.

The CDR3 sequence is CASSQTGSYGYTF. The CDR3 DNA reads TGTGCCAGCAGCCAAACAGGGAGCTATGGCTACACCTTC. This chain uses TRBV3-1 (or the pseudogene TRBV3-2) with TRBJ1-2; possibly TRBD1 for D (6 bases). V was clipped by 2 bases and J by 4 bases, with 8 bases between them. CDR1 LGHDT and CDR2 YNNKEL come from the germline V gene (reference sequence). The CDR3 contains 13 residues.

The chain has TRBV19 and TRBJ1-1; D may be TRBD1 (5 bases). The germline CDR1 and CDR2 sequences are LNHDA and SQIVND (reference sequence). V lost 8 bases to trimming and J lost 4 bases, with 17 bases between them. The CDR3 length is 14 residues. As DNA, the CDR3 is TGTGCCAGTCGTAACGGGGGTGGGAGCACTGAAGCTTTCTTT. It is translated as CASRNGGGSTEAFF.

The chain joins TRBV5-1 to TRBJ1-2; 7 bases are shared with TRBD1. V was pared by 0 bases and J by 7 bases, with 6 bases of the junction left unmatched. Germline V gene lookup returns CDR1 SGHRS and CDR2 YFSETQ. The CDR3 length is 14 residues. The CDR3 is CASSLGTGLAGYTF. The CDR3, as DNA: TGCGCCAGCAGCTTGGGGACAGGTTTAGCTGGCTACACCTTC.

This chain links TRBV3-1 (or the pseudogene TRBV3-2) with TRBJ1-6, with TRBD1 matching over 9 bases. This CDR3 comprises 16 residues. Germline CDR1 is LGHDT and CDR2 is YNNKEL (reference sequence). With 3 bases clipped from V and 7 bases from J, the junction kept 7 bases outside the gene matches. The chain's CDR3 is CASSHGTGLGNSPLHF. The DNA of the CDR3 is TGTGCCAGCAGCCACGGGACAGGGTTGGGCAATTCACCCCTCCACTTT.

This chain joins TRBV27 and TRBJ1-2, with 11 bases aligning to TRBD1. CDR3 length: 17 residues. The V and J ends lost 7 bases and 4 bases, in that order; junction bases with no gene match: 14. CDR1 is MNHEY, CDR2 SMNVEV, per germline (reference sequence). CDR3 amino acids: CASTPLGGTGGAYGYTF. CDR3 bases: TGTGCCAGCACCCCCCTGGGGGGGACAGGGGGTGCCTATGGCTACACCTTC.

The chain joins TRBV11-2 to TRBJ1-2; the match to TRBD1 covers 8 bases. Per germline, CDR1 SGHAT and CDR2 FQNNGV. The CDR3 is 15 amino acids. J was trimmed by 4 bases and V by 1 base; bases with no gene match: 5. This CDR3 reads CASSLGEQGVYGYTF. For the CDR3, the DNA is TGTGCCAGCAGCTTAGGCGAACAGGGGGTCTATGGCTACACCTTC.

The V call is TRBV6-6, the J call TRBJ2-7, with D perhaps TRBD1 (5 bases). V was trimmed by 4 bases and J by 6 bases, leaving 10 bases between them. The CDR3 has 12 amino acids. CDR1 is MNHNY, CDR2 SVGAGI, per germline (reference sequence). DNA for the CDR3: TGTGCCAGCAGTTTGAGACAGCTCGAGCAGTACTTC. It codes for CASSLRQLEQYF.

The chain couples TRBV4-1 to TRBJ1-6; possibly TRBD1 for D (5 bases). The germline V and J ends were trimmed by 0 bases and 5 bases, with 8 bases remaining between them. CDR1 and CDR2 (germline): MGHRA, YSYEKL. The CDR3 runs 15 residues. The CDR3 spells CASSQDRQNNSPLHF. The CDR3 DNA is TGCGCCAGCAGCCAAGATCGACAGAATAATTCACCCCTCCACTTT.

The genes are TRBV28 and TRBJ1-1; D might be TRBD1 (6 bases). The V gene's germline CDR1 is MDHEN and CDR2 SYDVKM. The ends were cut back, 3 bases at V and 10 bases at J, with 15 bases in the middle. The length of the CDR3 is 13 residues. The CDR3 region is CASSFRGQIIAFF. The DNA for the CDR3 is TGTGCCAGCAGTTTCAGGGGCCAAATAATAGCTTTCTTT.

This rearrangement joins TRBV5-4 to TRBJ2-3, with D possibly matching TRBD2 (6 bases). This CDR3 has 13 residues. Between the trimmed V and J ends, which lost 0 bases and 8 bases, there was a span of 10 bases. Germline V gene data show CDR1 as SGHNT and CDR2 as YYREEE (reference sequence). This CDR3 is CASSLAGVFTQYF. The CDR3 coding sequence is TGTGCCAGCAGCTTGGCGGGGGTGTTTACGCAGTATTTT.

J is TRBJ2-3 and V is TRBV5-4; no clear D gene. V gave up 3 bases and J gave up 0 bases, with 11 bases separating them. The CDR3 runs to 15 residues. Germline V CDR1 and CDR2: SGHNT, YYREEE (reference sequence). CDR3 sequence reads: CASSSWATSTDTQYF. The CDR3, as DNA: TGTGCCAGCAGCTCCTGGGCTACTAGCACAGATACGCAGTATTTT. The variable domain in full, with the rest retrieved from reference TRBV5-4 and TRBJ2-3, is ETGVTQSPTHLIKTRGQQVTLRCSSQSGHNTVSWYQQALGQGPQFIFQYYREEENGRGNFPPRFSGLQFPNYSSELNVNALELDDSALYLCASSSWATSTDTQYFGPGTRLTVL.